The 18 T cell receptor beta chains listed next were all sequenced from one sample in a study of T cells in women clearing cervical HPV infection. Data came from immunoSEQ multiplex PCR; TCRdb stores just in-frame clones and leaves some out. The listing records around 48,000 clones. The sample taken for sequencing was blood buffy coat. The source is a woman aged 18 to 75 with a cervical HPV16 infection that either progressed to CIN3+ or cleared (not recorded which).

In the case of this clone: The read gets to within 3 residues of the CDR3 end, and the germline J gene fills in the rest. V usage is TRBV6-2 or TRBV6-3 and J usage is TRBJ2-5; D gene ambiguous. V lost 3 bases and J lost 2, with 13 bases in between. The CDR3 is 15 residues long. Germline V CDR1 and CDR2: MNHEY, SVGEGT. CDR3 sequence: CASSYSAVTQETQYF. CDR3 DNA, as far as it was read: TGTGCCAGCAGTTATTCGGCGGTTACACAAGAGACC.

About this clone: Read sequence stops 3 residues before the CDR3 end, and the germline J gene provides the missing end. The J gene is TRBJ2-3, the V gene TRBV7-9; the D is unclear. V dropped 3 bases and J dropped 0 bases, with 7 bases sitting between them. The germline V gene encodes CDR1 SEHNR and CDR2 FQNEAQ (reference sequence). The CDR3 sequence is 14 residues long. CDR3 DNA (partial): TGTGCCAGCAGCTTCGCCAGAAGCACAGATACG. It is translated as CASSFARSTDT. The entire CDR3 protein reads CASSFARSTDTQYF.

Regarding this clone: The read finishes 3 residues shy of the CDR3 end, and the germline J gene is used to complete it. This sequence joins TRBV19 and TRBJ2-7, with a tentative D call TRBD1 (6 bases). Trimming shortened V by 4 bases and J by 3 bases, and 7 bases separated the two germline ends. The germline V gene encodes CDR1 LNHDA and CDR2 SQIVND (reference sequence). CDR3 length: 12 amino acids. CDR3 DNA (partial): TGTGCCAGTAGTAAGACAGGCTACGAG. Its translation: CASSKTGYE. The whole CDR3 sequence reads CASSKTGYEQYF. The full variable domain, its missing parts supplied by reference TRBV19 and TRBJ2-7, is DGGITQSPKYLFRKEGQNVTLSCEQNLNHDAMYWYRQDPGQGLRLIYYSQIVNDFQKGDIAEGYSVSREKKESFPLTVTSAQKNPTAFYLCASSKTGYEQYFGPGTRLTVT.

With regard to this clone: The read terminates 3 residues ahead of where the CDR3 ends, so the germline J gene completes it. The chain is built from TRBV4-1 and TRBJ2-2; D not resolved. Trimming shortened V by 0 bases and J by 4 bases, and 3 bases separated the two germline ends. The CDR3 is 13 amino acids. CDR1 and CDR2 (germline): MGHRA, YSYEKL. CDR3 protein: CASSQDRTGELFF. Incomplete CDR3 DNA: TGCGCCAGCAGCCAAGACCGCACCGGGGAG.

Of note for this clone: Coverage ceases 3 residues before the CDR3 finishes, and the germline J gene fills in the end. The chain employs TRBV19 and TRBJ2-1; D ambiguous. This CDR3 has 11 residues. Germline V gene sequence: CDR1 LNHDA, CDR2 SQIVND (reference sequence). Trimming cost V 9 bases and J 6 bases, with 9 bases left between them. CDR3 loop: CASRLRNEQFF. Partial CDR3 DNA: TGTGCCAGCCGTCTACGCAATGAG.

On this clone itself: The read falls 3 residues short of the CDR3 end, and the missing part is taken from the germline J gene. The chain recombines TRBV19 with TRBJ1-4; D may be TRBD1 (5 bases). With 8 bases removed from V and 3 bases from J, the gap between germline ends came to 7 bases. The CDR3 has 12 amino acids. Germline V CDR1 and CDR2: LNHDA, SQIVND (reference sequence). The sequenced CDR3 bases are TGTGCCAGTCAGGGTGCTAATGAAAAA. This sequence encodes CASQGANEK. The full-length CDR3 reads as CASQGANEKLFF.

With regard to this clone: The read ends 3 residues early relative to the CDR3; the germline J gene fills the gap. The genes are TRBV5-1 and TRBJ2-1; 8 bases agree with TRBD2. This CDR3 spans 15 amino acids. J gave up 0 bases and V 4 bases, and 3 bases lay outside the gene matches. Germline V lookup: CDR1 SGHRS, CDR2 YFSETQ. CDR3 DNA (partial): TGCGCCAGCAGCGGAAGCGGGAGCTCCTACAATGAG. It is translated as CASSGSGSSYNE. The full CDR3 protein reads CASSGSGSSYNEQFF.

The chain's CDR3 is CASSKGQGINQPQHF. The sequenced CDR3 bases are TGTGCCAGCAGCAAGGGACAGGGCATTAATCAGCCC. This chain joins TRBV9 and TRBJ1-5; 9 bases are shared with TRBD1. The CDR3 end lies 3 residues beyond the end of the read and is filled in from the germline J gene. Germline V gene sequence: CDR1 SGDLS, CDR2 YYNGEE. The CDR3 consists of 15 residues. J gave up 4 bases and V 4 bases, and 6 bases lay outside the gene matches.

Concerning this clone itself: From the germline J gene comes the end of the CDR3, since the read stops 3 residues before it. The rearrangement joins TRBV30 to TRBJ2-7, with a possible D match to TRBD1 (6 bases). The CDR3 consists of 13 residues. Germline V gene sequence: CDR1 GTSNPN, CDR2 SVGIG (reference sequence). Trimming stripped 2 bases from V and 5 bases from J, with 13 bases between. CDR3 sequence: CAWSTGIVDEQYF. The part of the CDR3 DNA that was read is TGTGCCTGGAGTACAGGGATTGTCGACGAG.

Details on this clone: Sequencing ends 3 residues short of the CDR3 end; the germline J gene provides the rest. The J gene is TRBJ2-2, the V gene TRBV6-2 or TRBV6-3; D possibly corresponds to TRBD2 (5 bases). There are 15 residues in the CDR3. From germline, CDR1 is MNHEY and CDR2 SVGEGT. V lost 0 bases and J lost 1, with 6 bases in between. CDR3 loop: CASSYSRGNTGELFF. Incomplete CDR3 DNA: TGTGCCAGCAGTTACTCCCGGGGGAACACCGGGGAG.

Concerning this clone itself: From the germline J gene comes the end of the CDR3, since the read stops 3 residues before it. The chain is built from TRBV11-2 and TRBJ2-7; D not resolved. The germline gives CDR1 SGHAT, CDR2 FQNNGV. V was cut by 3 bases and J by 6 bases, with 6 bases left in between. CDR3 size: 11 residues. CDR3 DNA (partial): TGTGCCAGCAGCTTTAGCTTCGAG. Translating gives CASSFSFE. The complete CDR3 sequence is CASSFSFEQYF.

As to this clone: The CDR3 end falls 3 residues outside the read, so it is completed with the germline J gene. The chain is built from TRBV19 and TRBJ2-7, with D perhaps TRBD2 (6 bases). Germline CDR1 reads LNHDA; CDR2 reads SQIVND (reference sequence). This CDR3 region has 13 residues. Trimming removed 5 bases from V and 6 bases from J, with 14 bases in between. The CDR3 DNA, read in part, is TGTGCCAGTAGTCGGGACTCCCTCCTCGAG. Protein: CASSRDSLLE. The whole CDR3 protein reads CASSRDSLLEQYF.

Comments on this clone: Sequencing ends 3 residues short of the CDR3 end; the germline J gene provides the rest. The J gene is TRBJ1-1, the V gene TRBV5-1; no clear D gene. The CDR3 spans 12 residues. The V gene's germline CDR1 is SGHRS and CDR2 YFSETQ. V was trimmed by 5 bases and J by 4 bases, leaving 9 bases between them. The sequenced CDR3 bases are TGCGCCAGCAGGAGCTCCGCCACTGAA. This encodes CASRSSATE. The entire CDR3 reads CASRSSATEAFF.

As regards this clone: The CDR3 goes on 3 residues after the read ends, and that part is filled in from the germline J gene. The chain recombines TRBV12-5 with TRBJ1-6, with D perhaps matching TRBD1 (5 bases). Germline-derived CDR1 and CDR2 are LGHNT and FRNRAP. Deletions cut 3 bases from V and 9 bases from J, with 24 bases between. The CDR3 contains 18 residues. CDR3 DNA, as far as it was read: TGTGCTAGTGGTTTCAGGATTGGGGCAGACATGTTGCGTTCACCC. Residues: CASGFRIGADMLRSP. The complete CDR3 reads CASGFRIGADMLRSPLHF.

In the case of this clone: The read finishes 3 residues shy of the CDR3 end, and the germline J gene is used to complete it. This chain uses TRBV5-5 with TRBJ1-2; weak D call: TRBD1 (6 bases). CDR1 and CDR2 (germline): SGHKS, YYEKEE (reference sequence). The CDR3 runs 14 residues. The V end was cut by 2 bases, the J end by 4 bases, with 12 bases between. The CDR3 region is CASSLGQRSYGYTF. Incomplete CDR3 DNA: TGTGCCAGCAGCTTAGGACAGCGGAGCTATGGC.

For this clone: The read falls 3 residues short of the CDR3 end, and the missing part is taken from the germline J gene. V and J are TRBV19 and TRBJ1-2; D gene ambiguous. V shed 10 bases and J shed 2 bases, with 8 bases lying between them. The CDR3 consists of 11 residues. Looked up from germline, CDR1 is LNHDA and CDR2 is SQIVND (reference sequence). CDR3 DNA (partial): TGTGCCACCCAGGAGAACTATGGC. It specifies CATQENYG. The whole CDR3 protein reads CATQENYGYTF.

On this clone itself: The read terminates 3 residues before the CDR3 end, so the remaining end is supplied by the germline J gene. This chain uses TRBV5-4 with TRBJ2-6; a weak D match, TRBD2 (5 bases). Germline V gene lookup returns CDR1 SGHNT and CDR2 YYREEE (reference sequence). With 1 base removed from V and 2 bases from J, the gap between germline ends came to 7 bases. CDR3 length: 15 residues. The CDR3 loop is CASSLPGAGANVLTF. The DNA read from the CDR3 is TGTGCCAGCAGCTTGCCCGGGGCTGGGGCCAACGTC.

CDR3: CAWKAVTEAFF. Incomplete CDR3 DNA: TGTGCCTGGAAGGCAGTCACTGAA. The chain joins TRBV30 to TRBJ1-1, with D uncertain. The read finishes 3 residues shy of the CDR3 end, and the germline J gene is used to complete it. Germline lookup yields CDR1 GTSNPN and CDR2 SVGIG (reference sequence). The V end lost 4 bases, the J end lost 4 bases, and 7 bases lay between the germline ends. The CDR3 sequence is 11 residues long.